The 30 T cell receptor beta chains below all came from one sample that was sequenced in a study of graft-versus-host responses after intestinal transplantation (dated by TCRdb to the early 2020s). What the time point label conveys for this sample: cells obtained before transplantation from donor or recipient. Libraries came from the immunoSEQ multiplex PCR assay. The immuneACCESS repertoire file appears here via TCRdb, limited to in-frame rearrangements. These files lack a portion of the clones; in checked studies, under half of the deficit traces to unresolved V genes, and the cause of the others is not known. The sample table contains tens of thousands of clones; only one count was recorded for 91% of them. About 0.1% of the sample rests with the top ten. No antigen has been assigned to these receptors. Sequences were derived from unstimulated CD4+ T cells sorted from spleen or lymph node cells, sampled before intestinal transplant. Source of these receptors: a human donor who received an intestinal transplant.

The CDR3 sequence is CSVRWTAAETQYF. DNA for the CDR3: TGCAGCGTCCGCTGGACAGCTGCTGAGACCCAGTACTTC. The chain carries TRBV29-1 and TRBJ2-5, with D tentatively TRBD1 (6 bases). The CDR3 sequence is 13 residues long. Germline CDR1 and CDR2: SQVTM and ANQGSEA. V was clipped by 6 bases and J by 5 bases, with 16 bases between them.

This clone was seen a few times. The rearrangement links TRBV5-6 to TRBJ1-1; 8 bases align to TRBD1. This CDR3 has 18 residues. Germline V CDR1 and CDR2: SGHDT, YYEEEE. J lost 4 bases, V lost 0 bases, and 14 bases had no gene match. DNA for the CDR3: TGTGCCAGCAGCTTGGCGGACTTGGACAGGGCGATGAGCACTGAAGCTTTCTTT. Translation gives CASSLADLDRAMSTEAFF.

This clone was detected once. The rearrangement uses TRBV7-2 and TRBJ1-6; unclear D gene. V shed 0 bases and J shed 5 bases, with 11 bases lying between them. This CDR3 region has 16 residues. Germline CDR1 is SGHTA and CDR2 is FQGNSA. Here the CDR3 reads CASSLAGRSNNSPLHF. CDR3 nucleotide sequence: TGTGCCAGCAGCTTAGCGGGCAGGTCTAATAATTCACCCCTCCACTTT.

This chain connects TRBV19 to TRBJ2-5; weak D call: TRBD2 (6 bases). The CDR3 covers 17 residues. Germline V gene data show CDR1 as LNHDA and CDR2 as SQIVND (reference sequence). Trimming removed 3 bases at V and 5 bases at J, with 22 bases between. For the CDR3, the DNA is TGTGCCAGTAGTATCCGCCCGTCGGGAACTCGGGGGGAGACCCAGTACTTC. This codes for CASSIRPSGTRGETQYF.

V is TRBV7-2 and J is TRBJ2-7; 10 nucleotides align to TRBD2. Trimming at V came to 4 bases and at J to 0 bases, leaving 6 bases not matched to a gene. Germline values: CDR1 SGHTA, CDR2 FQGNSA. There are 16 residues in the CDR3. CDR3 DNA sequence: TGTGCCAGCAGCTCCACCCGACTAGCGGGCTCCTACGAGCAGTACTTC. This codes for CASSSTRLAGSYEQYF. Based on the CDR3 plus reference TRBV7-2 and TRBJ2-7, the full variable domain is GAGVSQSPSNKVTEKGKDVELRCDPISGHTALYWYRQSLGQGLEFLIYFQGNSAPDKSGLPSDRFSAERTGGSVSTLTIQRTQQEDSAVYLCASSSTRLAGSYEQYFGPGTRLTVT.

The chain has TRBV4-3 and TRBJ1-4; D perhaps matches TRBD1 (5 bases). Germline lookup yields CDR1 LGHNA and CDR2 YSLEER. There are 17 residues in the CDR3. V shed 1 base and J shed 1 base, with 13 bases lying between them. The CDR3 sequence is CASSQVGVGGTNEKLFF. CDR3 nucleotides: TGCGCCAGCAGCCAAGTGGGAGTGGGGGGAACTAATGAAAAACTGTTTTTT.

V gene TRBV10-3 combines with J gene TRBJ1-5, with 9 bases fitting TRBD1. There are 17 residues in the CDR3. J lost 0 bases, V lost 8 bases, and 11 bases had no gene match. CDR1 and CDR2 (germline): ENHRY, SYGVKD. CDR3 sequence: CAIGGTGGVNSNQPQHF. The DNA for the CDR3 is TGTGCCATCGGGGGCACAGGGGGCGTCAATAGCAATCAGCCCCAGCATTTT.

The genes are TRBV27 and TRBJ2-3; TRBD1 might be the D (6 bases). The CDR3 runs 14 residues. The V end was cut by 7 bases, the J end by 0 bases, with 11 bases between. The germline CDR1 and CDR2 sequences are MNHEY and SMNVEV (reference sequence). As DNA, the CDR3 is TGTGCCAGCAACAGGGTAAAGAGCACAGATACGCAGTATTTT. Its translation: CASNRVKSTDTQYF.

This chain connects TRBV15 to TRBJ2-7; no reliable D call. The CDR3 is 12 residues long. Between the trimmed V and J ends, which lost 0 bases and 9 bases, there was a span of 9 bases. CDR1 and CDR2 from the germline V gene are LNHNV and YYDKDF (reference sequence). CDR3 residues: CATSRDEEGQYF. CDR3 coding DNA: TGTGCCACCAGCAGAGATGAGGAAGGGCAGTACTTC. The entire variable domain, with the rest obtained from reference TRBV15 and TRBJ2-7, is as follows: DAMVIQNPRYQVTQFGKPVTLSCSQTLNHNVMYWYQQKSSQAPKLLFHYYDKDFNNEADTPDNFQSRRPNTSFCFLDIRSPGLGDTAMYLCATSRDEEGQYFGPGTRLTVT.

The chain employs TRBV20-1 and TRBJ1-1; D is uncertain. The V end lost 4 bases, the J end lost 5 bases, and 5 bases lay between the germline ends. The CDR3 consists of 10 residues. Germline V lookup: CDR1 DFQATT, CDR2 SNEGSKA (reference sequence). CDR3: CSAKRTEAFF. CDR3 nucleotides: TGCAGTGCTAAGAGGACTGAAGCTTTCTTT.

The table lists this clone with a count of one. This rearrangement joins TRBV11-2 to TRBJ2-7, with TRBD2 matching over 8 bases. J gave up 1 base and V 4 bases, and 6 bases lay outside the gene matches. Germline V gene data show CDR1 as SGHAT and CDR2 as FQNNGV. This CDR3 is built from 15 residues. DNA for the CDR3: TGTGCCAGCAGCTGGTCTAGCGGGTCTTCCTACGAGCAGTACTTC. Amino acids: CASSWSSGSSYEQYF.

This clone was seen only once. The chain couples TRBV7-2 to TRBJ2-3; 11 bases match TRBD2. J lost 1 base, V lost 5 bases, and 2 bases had no gene match. Germline CDR1 reads SGHTA; CDR2 reads FQGNSA. The CDR3 runs 15 residues. The CDR3 protein is CASSEGLAGTDTQYF. The CDR3, as DNA: TGTGCCAGCAGCGAGGGACTAGCGGGCACAGATACGCAGTATTTT.

This chain joins TRBV19 and TRBJ2-2; 8 bases are shared with TRBD1. CDR3 size: 17 residues. Per germline, CDR1 LNHDA and CDR2 SQIVND (reference sequence). V dropped 7 bases and J dropped 0; count of bases not matched to a gene: 10. As DNA, the CDR3 is TGTGCCAGTACTATGAGGCCGACAGGGGCGAACACCGGGGAGCTGTTTTTT. Protein: CASTMRPTGANTGELFF. Supplemented by reference TRBV19 and TRBJ2-2, the full variable domain reads DGGITQSPKYLFRKEGQNVTLSCEQNLNHDAMYWYRQDPGQGLRLIYYSQIVNDFQKGDIAEGYSVSREKKESFPLTVTSAQKNPTAFYLCASTMRPTGANTGELFFGEGSRLTVL.

This chain joins TRBV4-3 and TRBJ2-7; D is possibly TRBD2 (6 bases). Germline-derived CDR1 and CDR2 are LGHNA and YSLEER. This CDR3 contains 17 residues. Trimming cost V 4 bases and J 3 bases, with 22 bases left between them. The chain's CDR3 is CASSRATGPGLNYEQYF. The CDR3, as DNA: TGCGCCAGCAGCCGAGCAACCGGCCCGGGACTCAACTACGAGCAGTACTTC.

The chain is built from TRBV10-3 and TRBJ1-1; D call uncertain. Trimming took off 10 bases at V and 8 bases at J, with 20 bases between the two ends. The length of the CDR3 is 13 residues. CDR1 is ENHRY and CDR2 is SYGVKD in the germline V gene. CDR3 residues: CATHLEGASEAFF. The CDR3 DNA sequence: TGTGCCACCCACCTCGAGGGCGCGTCCGAAGCTTTCTTT.

This chain joins TRBV6-5 and TRBJ2-1; D might be TRBD2 (6 bases). V was cut by 8 bases and J by 8 bases, with 10 bases left in between. Looked up from germline, CDR1 is MNHEY and CDR2 is SVGAGI. The CDR3 runs to 11 residues. The CDR3 DNA follows: TGTGCCAGCGGTACTAGCCATGAGCAGTTCTTC. Encoded protein: CASGTSHEQFF.

The genes are TRBV18 and TRBJ1-4; 9 bases agree with TRBD1. Germline V gene lookup returns CDR1 KGHSH and CDR2 LQKENI. The CDR3 loop spans 16 amino acids. V was pared by 5 bases and J by 4 bases, with 8 bases of the junction left unmatched. The CDR3 DNA follows: TGTGCCAGCTCATTGACAGGGGGGCCCATTAATGAAAAACTGTTTTTT. Protein product: CASSLTGGPINEKLFF.

The chain combines TRBV10-2 with TRBJ1-2; the D is unclear. From germline, CDR1 is WSHSY and CDR2 SAAADI. The length of the CDR3 is 14 residues. The ends were cut back, 2 bases at V and 0 bases at J, with 7 bases in the middle. CDR3 DNA: TGCGCCAGCAGTGAGGGCAGGTCTAACTATGGCTACACCTTC. Translated: CASSEGRSNYGYTF.

V gene TRBV2 combines with J gene TRBJ1-2; 7 bases agree with TRBD1. CDR3 length equals 14 residues. V lost 6 bases, J lost 8 bases, and 12 bases stayed unmatched. Germline CDR1 SNHLY, CDR2 FYNNEI. The CDR3 region has the DNA TGTGCCAGCAGAGATAGACAGGGACGGTTAGGCTACACCTTC. Its protein product is CASRDRQGRLGYTF.

V and J are TRBV19 and TRBJ2-7, with 9 bases aligning to TRBD1. CDR1 is LNHDA, CDR2 SQIVND, per germline (reference sequence). The CDR3 is 16 residues long. The V gene end was trimmed by 5 bases and the J gene end by 6 bases; junction bases not matched to a gene: 14. The CDR3 DNA reads as TGTGCCAGTAGTCGACTCCCCGGGACAGGGATGACCGAGCAGTACTTC. It is translated as CASSRLPGTGMTEQYF.

This clone was seen only a few times. V and J are TRBV19 and TRBJ1-4, with D uncertain. CDR3 size: 15 residues. The V and J ends lost 5 bases and 0 bases respectively, with 10 bases between them. Germline CDR1 LNHDA, CDR2 SQIVND (reference sequence). The CDR3 sequence is CASSDIAATNEKLFF. CDR3 nucleotide sequence: TGTGCCAGTAGTGACATCGCAGCAACTAATGAAAAACTGTTTTTT.

Note on this clone: Additional DNA sequences in this sample encode the identical CDR3. The chain is built from TRBV29-1 and TRBJ1-1; D is possibly TRBD1 (6 bases). Trimming cost V 6 bases and J 2 bases, with 10 bases left between them. The CDR3 covers 12 residues. CDR1 is SQVTM and CDR2 is ANQGSEA in the germline V gene. The CDR3 coding sequence is TGCAGCGTCGTGACAGGTAACACTGAAGCTTTCTTT. Translation: CSVVTGNTEAFF.

The genes are TRBV18 and TRBJ1-1; 8 positions agree with TRBD1. From germline, CDR1 is KGHSH and CDR2 LQKENI. The V and J ends lost 3 bases and 2 bases, in that order; junction bases with no gene match: 5. This CDR3 is built from 15 residues. CDR3 residues: CASSPQDRANTEAFF. CDR3 nucleotide sequence: TGTGCCAGCTCACCTCAGGACAGGGCAAACACTGAAGCTTTCTTT.

The chain recombines TRBV5-1 with TRBJ2-1; a weak D match, TRBD2 (6 bases). The germline V and J ends were trimmed by 3 bases and 0 bases, with 13 bases remaining between them. Looked up from germline, CDR1 is SGHRS and CDR2 is YFSETQ. This CDR3 spans 16 amino acids. CDR3 bases: TGCGCCAGCAGCTCCGGGACTTCCAGCTCCTACAATGAGCAGTTCTTC. Amino acids: CASSSGTSSSYNEQFF. The full variable domain, rest sourced from reference TRBV5-1 and TRBJ2-1, is KAGVTQTPRYLIKTRGQQVTLSCSPISGHRSVSWYQQTPGQGLQFLFEYFSETQRNKGNFPGRFSGRQFSNSRSEMNVSTLELGDSALYLCASSSGTSSSYNEQFFGPGTRLTVL.

The rearrangement joins TRBV30 to TRBJ1-2, with D unresolved. Trimming cost V 2 bases and J 8 bases, with 30 bases left between them. Germline lookup yields CDR1 GTSNPN and CDR2 SVGIG (reference sequence). This CDR3 comprises 18 residues. CDR3 DNA sequence: TGTGCCTGGAGTCCCCGGACTCCTCTTTTAACTAGTCCATACGGCTACACCTTC. Amino acid sequence: CAWSPRTPLLTSPYGYTF.

The V call is TRBV9, the J call TRBJ1-6, with a possible D match to TRBD1 (5 bases). Trimming took 3 bases from V and 8 from J, leaving 21 bases between them. Germline values: CDR1 SGDLS, CDR2 YYNGEE. This CDR3 has 17 residues. This CDR3 reads CASSADTYGGAYSPLHF. The CDR3 DNA reads as TGTGCCAGCAGCGCCGATACGTATGGAGGGGCTTATTCACCCCTCCACTTT.

This clone was picked up one time. The chain recombines TRBV9 with TRBJ2-1, with D maybe TRBD2 (7 bases). The CDR3 has 15 residues. Trimming pared 4 bases from V and 1 base from J, leaving 12 bases between. CDR1 and CDR2 from the germline V gene are SGDLS and YYNGEE. CDR3 DNA sequence: TGTGCCAGCAGCACCGAGGGGGGGTCCTACAATGAGCAGTTCTTC. Translating it yields CASSTEGGSYNEQFF.

J is TRBJ1-5 and V is TRBV7-2; D possibly corresponds to TRBD1 (6 bases). In germline, CDR1 is SGHTA, CDR2 FQGNSA. CDR3 length: 14 amino acids. With 2 bases removed from V and 7 bases from J, the gap between germline ends came to 12 bases. CDR3 in DNA: TGTGCCAGCAGCTTACGGCCAGGGGAGCAGCCCCAGCATTTT. Protein: CASSLRPGEQPQHF.

The chain uses TRBV7-6 and TRBJ2-5, with D maybe TRBD1 (6 bases). The CDR3 loop spans 13 amino acids. In germline, CDR1 is SGHVS, CDR2 FNYEAQ. The ends were cut back, 5 bases at V and 7 bases at J, with 14 bases in the middle. CDR3 DNA sequence: TGTGCCAGCAGCCCCCAGGGGATGGGGACCCAGTACTTC. Translation gives CASSPQGMGTQYF.

V gene TRBV6-5 combines with J gene TRBJ1-1, with D possibly being TRBD1 (5 bases). Trimming cost V 0 bases and J 5 bases, with 7 bases left between them. Germline V gene lookup returns CDR1 MNHEY and CDR2 SVGAGI. CDR3 length equals 13 residues. The CDR3 protein is CASSYSGQTEAFF. The CDR3 nucleotides are TGTGCCAGCAGTTACTCGGGGCAAACTGAAGCTTTCTTT.